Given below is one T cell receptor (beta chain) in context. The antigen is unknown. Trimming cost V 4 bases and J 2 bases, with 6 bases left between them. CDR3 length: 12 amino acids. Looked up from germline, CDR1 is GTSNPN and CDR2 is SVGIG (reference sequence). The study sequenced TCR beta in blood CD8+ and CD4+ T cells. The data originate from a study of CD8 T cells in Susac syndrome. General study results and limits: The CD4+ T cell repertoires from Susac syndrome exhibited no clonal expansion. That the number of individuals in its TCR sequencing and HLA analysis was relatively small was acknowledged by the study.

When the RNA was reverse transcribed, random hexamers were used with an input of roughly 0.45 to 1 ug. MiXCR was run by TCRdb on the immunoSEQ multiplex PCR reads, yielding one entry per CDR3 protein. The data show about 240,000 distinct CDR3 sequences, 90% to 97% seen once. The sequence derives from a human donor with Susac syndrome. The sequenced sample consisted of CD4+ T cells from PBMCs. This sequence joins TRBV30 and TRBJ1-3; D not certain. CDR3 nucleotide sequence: TGTGCCTGGACCCGGACTGGAAACACCATATATTTT. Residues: CAWTRTGNTIYF.